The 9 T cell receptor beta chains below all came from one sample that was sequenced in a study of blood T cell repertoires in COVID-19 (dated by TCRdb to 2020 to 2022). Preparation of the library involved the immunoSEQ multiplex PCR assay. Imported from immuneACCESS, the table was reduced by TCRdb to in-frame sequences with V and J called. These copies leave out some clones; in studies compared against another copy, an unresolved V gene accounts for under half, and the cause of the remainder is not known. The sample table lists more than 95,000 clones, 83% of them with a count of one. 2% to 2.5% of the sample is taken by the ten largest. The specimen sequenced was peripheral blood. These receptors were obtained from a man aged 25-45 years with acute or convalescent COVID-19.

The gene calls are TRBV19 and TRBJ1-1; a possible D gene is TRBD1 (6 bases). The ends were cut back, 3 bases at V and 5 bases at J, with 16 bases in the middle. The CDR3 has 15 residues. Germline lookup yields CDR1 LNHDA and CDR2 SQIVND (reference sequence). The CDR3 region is CASSMWGGLRTEAFF. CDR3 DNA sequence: TGTGCCAGTAGTATGTGGGGGGGGCTTCGGACTGAAGCTTTCTTT.

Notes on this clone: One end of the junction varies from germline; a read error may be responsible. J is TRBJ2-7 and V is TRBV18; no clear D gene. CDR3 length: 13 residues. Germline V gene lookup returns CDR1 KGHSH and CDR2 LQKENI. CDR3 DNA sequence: TGTGCCAGCTCACCAAACAGTTCCTCCGAGCAGTACTTC. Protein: CASSPNSSSEQYF.

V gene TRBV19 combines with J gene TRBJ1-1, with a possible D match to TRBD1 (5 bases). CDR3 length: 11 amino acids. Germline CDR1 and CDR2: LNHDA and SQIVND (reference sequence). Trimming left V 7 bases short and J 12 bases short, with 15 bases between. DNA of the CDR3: TGTGCCAGTACCCTGGGGGGGGAGACTTTCTTT. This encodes CASTLGGETFF.

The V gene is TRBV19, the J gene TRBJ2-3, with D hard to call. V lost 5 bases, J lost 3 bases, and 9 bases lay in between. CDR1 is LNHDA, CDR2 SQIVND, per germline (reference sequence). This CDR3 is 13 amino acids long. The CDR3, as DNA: TGTGCCAGTAGTGCAACGGGTACAGATACGCAGTATTTT. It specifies CASSATGTDTQYF.

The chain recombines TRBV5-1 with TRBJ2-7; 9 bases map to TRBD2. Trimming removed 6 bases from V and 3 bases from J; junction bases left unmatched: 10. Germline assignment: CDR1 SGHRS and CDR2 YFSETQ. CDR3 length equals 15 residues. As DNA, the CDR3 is TGCGCCAGCACCTCGAGCGGGGGGACAGTCTACGAGCAGTACTTC. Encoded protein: CASTSSGGTVYEQYF. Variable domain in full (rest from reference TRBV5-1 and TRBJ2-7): KAGVTQTPRYLIKTRGQQVTLSCSPISGHRSVSWYQQTPGQGLQFLFEYFSETQRNKGNFPGRFSGRQFSNSRSEMNVSTLELGDSALYLCASTSSGGTVYEQYFGPGTRLTVT.

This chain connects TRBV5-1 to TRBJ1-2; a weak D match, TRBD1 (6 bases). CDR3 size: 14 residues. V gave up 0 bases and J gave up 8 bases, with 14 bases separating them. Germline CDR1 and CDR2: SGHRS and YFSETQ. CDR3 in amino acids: CASSLEGQASGYTF. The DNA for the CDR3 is TGCGCCAGCAGCTTGGAGGGACAAGCCTCCGGCTACACCTTC. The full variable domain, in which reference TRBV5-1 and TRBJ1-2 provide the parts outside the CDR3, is KAGVTQTPRYLIKTRGQQVTLSCSPISGHRSVSWYQQTPGQGLQFLFEYFSETQRNKGNFPGRFSGRQFSNSRSEMNVSTLELGDSALYLCASSLEGQASGYTFGSGTRLTVV.

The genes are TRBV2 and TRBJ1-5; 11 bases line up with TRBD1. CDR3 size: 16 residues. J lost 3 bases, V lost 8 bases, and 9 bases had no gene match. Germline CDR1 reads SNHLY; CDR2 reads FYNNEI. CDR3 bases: TGTGCCAGCGGAGGGACAGGGGGTGTCAACAATCAGCCCCAGCATTTT. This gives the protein CASGGTGGVNNQPQHF.

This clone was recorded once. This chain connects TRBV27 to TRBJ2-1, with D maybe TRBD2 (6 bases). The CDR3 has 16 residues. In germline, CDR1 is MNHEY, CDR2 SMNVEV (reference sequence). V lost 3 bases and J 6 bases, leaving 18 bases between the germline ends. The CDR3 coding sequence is TGTGCCAGCAGTTTTCGGGACTTATCGATCATCAATGAGCAGTTCTTC. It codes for CASSFRDLSIINEQFF.

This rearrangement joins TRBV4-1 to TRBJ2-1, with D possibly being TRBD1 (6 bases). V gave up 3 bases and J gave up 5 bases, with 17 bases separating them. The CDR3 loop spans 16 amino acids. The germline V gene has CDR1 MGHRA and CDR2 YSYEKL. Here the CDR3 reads CASSHLGAEGDNEQFF. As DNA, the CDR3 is TGCGCCAGCAGCCATCTGGGGGCAGAAGGGGACAATGAGCAGTTCTTC.